This TCR beta chain was recovered during a study of metastatic and nonmetastatic thyroid tumors (dated by TCRdb to about 2020). About the full investigation: The researchers compared repertoires between peripheral blood samples and tumor or nodule tissue samples from patients with malignant or benign thyroid disease. Broad study findings and their caveats: TCR beta diversity was reported as significantly higher in malignant tumors than in benign nodules, in both blood and tumor samples.

Comments on this clone: This receptor's antigen is unknown. Base-call qualities are not available, and no considerably larger clone is one nucleotide away.

No patient had received any treatment before thyroid surgery. Using T-cell receptor beta sequencing, the researchers looked back retrospectively at clinical samples from patients, gathered between about 2012 and 2018. From the cysteine through the phenylalanine, the CDR3 covers 15 amino acids. Kept here is only the CDR3 DNA, which spans 45 bases and is read in frame from base 1. V is pared back by 2 bases and J by 2 bases, with 12 bases lying between the germline termini. The germline V gene provides CDR1 LGHNT and CDR2 FRNRAP. The library was prepared using PCR. TCRdb records Illumina HiSeq 4000 as the sequencer. High-throughput sequencing was used to profile the TCR beta-chain CDR3 region of each patient. On the authors' methods: Drawing on CDR3 differences between clinicopathological groups, the researchers built a classifier meant to tell apart patients with distant-metastatic papillary thyroid cancer. The Shannon index was used to assess repertoire diversity, and the Morisita-Horn index was used to assess tumor-blood repertoire similarity. In TCRdb, the public reads were trimmed at Q25 with fastp and aligned with MiXCR, with productive beta chains retained. The V and J calls follow TCRdb's processing rather than the paper's. This sample gives 15,000 to 20,000 clones in total; 25% of them show up just once. The ten top clones hold 10% of the sample.

This receptor was taken from a female donor with papillary thyroid cancer or a benign thyroid nodule (not recorded which). Some clones in this sample may be carry-over from other donors' samples. Recombination linked TRBV12-5 to TRBJ1-2; the D gene identity is not certain. Sequenced input: adjacent normal tissue. The CDR3 in this case is CASGLLPSRNYGYTF. The nucleotides are TGTGCTAGTGGTTTGCTCCCCTCGAGGAACTATGGCTACACCTTC.